These 27 T cell receptor beta chains came from one sample sequenced in a study of shared clonotypes between healthy human individuals. Generated by immunoSEQ multiplex PCR, the TCRdb table keeps only in-frame clones and is missing some. Seen here are roughly 770,000 clones, 90% to 97% observed once, and the top ten hold under 0.3%. The naive CD8 population came from CD45RO-negative cells selected for CCR7, without terminally differentiated effector memory CD45RA+ cells. The sample consisted of naive CD8+ T cells sorted from blood. The origin of the receptors is a man aged 25 to 40 in good health.

This sequence joins TRBV5-4 and TRBJ2-3; possibly TRBD2 for D (6 bases). The CDR3 runs 13 residues. Deletions cut 9 bases from V and 2 bases from J, with 13 bases between. The germline V gene encodes CDR1 SGHNT and CDR2 YYREEE (reference sequence). The CDR3, as DNA: TGTGCCATCACTACGGGAGACACAGATACGCAGTATTTT. Protein: CAITTGDTDTQYF.

This clone has a single count. The chain is built from TRBV4-2 and TRBJ2-7; the D gene could be TRBD1 or TRBD2 (5 bases each). Trimming shortened V by 4 bases and J by 6 bases, and 16 bases separated the two germline ends. CDR3 length: 14 amino acids. Germline V gene data show CDR1 as LGHNA and CDR2 as YNFKEQ. Written as DNA, the CDR3 is TGTGCCAGCAGCCCCCCTGGGGGTGGGGGCGAGCAGTACTTC. Translating it yields CASSPPGGGGEQYF.

V and J are TRBV6-5 and TRBJ2-7; 8 bases are a match to TRBD1. This CDR3 region has 16 residues. J gave up 3 bases and V 1 base, and 8 bases lay outside the gene matches. The germline gives CDR1 MNHEY, CDR2 SVGAGI. The CDR3 loop is CASSYFDGQGGYEQYF. The CDR3 coding sequence is TGTGCCAGCAGTTACTTTGATGGACAGGGAGGCTACGAGCAGTACTTC.

The rearrangement joins TRBV11-3 to TRBJ2-7; D is undetermined. Looked up from germline, CDR1 is SGHNT and CDR2 is YENEEA. Trimming removed 5 bases at V and 3 bases at J, with 17 bases between. This CDR3 contains 15 residues. CDR3 DNA: TGTGCCAGCAGCCCCTCCAACAGTCCTTTCTACGAGCAGTACTTC. This gives the protein CASSPSNSPFYEQYF.

This chain links TRBV14 with TRBJ1-1; D not certain. V lost 4 bases and J lost 0, with 12 bases in between. Germline V gives CDR1 SGHDN, CDR2 FVKESK. The CDR3 has 15 residues. CDR3: CASSPGENMNTEAFF. CDR3 DNA sequence: TGTGCCAGCAGCCCCGGAGAGAACATGAACACTGAAGCTTTCTTT.

V is TRBV7-9 and J is TRBJ2-7, with D possibly called TRBD1 or TRBD2 (5 bases each). The CDR3 runs to 16 residues. V was cut by 5 bases and J by 5 bases, with 22 bases left in between. Germline V CDR1 and CDR2: SEHNR, FQNEAQ (reference sequence). The DNA of the CDR3 is TGTGCCAGCAGCCCAGCCTACGGGGCGGAATCGGACGAGCAGTACTTC. This encodes CASSPAYGAESDEQYF.

The V call is TRBV9, the J call TRBJ2-2, with D perhaps TRBD1 (6 bases). V lost 3 bases and J lost 0, with 9 bases in between. The CDR3 length is 15 residues. Looked up from germline, CDR1 is SGDLS and CDR2 is YYNGEE. The CDR3 DNA reads as TGTGCCAGCAGCGAGGACAGTGCGAACACCGGGGAGCTGTTTTTT. Its translation is CASSEDSANTGELFF.

The chain combines TRBV27 with TRBJ1-1; D is perhaps TRBD1 (5 bases). Germline-derived CDR1 and CDR2 are MNHEY and SMNVEV (reference sequence). Trimming left V 2 bases short and J 4 bases short, with 8 bases between. CDR3 size: 13 residues. CDR3 in DNA: TGTGCCAGCAGTTTAAGGGGTTTCACTGAAGCTTTCTTT. The encoded protein is CASSLRGFTEAFF.

The chain links TRBV11-3 to TRBJ2-1; 9 bases agree with TRBD1. Germline V CDR1 and CDR2: SGHNT, YENEEA. The CDR3 spans 14 residues. V trimming: 4 bases; J trimming: 5 bases; junction bases outside the gene matches: 3. CDR3 sequence: CASSSRTGDNEQFF. CDR3 nucleotides: TGTGCCAGCAGCTCCCGGACAGGGGACAATGAGCAGTTCTTC.

V and J are TRBV7-9 and TRBJ2-7, with D tentatively TRBD1 (5 bases). This CDR3 spans 12 amino acids. The V end lost 2 bases, the J end lost 5 bases, and 7 bases lay between the germline ends. Germline-derived CDR1 and CDR2 are SEHNR and FQNEAQ (reference sequence). CDR3 sequence: CASSLMGHEQYF. CDR3 sequence (DNA): TGTGCCAGCAGCTTAATGGGGCACGAGCAGTACTTC.

The chain is built from TRBV4-3 and TRBJ1-4; maybe TRBD1 (5 bases). The CDR3 sequence is 15 residues long. From germline, CDR1 is LGHNA and CDR2 YSLEER. The ends were cut back, 1 base at V and 6 bases at J, with 12 bases in the middle. CDR3 DNA sequence: TGCGCCAGCAGCCAAGTCGGGCAGGGCTATGAAAAACTGTTTTTT. This gives the protein CASSQVGQGYEKLFF.

The chain links TRBV27 to TRBJ2-3, with D uncertain. CDR3 length equals 12 residues. The germline V gene has CDR1 MNHEY and CDR2 SMNVEV (reference sequence). Trimming took off 5 bases at V and 2 bases at J, with 5 bases between the two ends. The CDR3 region is CASSDHTDTQYF. As DNA, the CDR3 is TGTGCCAGCAGTGACCACACAGATACGCAGTATTTT.

The rearrangement links TRBV15 to TRBJ2-7; 11 nucleotides match TRBD2. V trimming: 7 bases; J trimming: 2 bases; junction bases outside the gene matches: 13. The length of the CDR3 is 17 residues. The germline V gene has CDR1 LNHNV and CDR2 YYDKDF (reference sequence). The CDR3 reads CATTIYPGLAGAYEQYF. The CDR3 nucleotides read TGTGCCACCACCATTTACCCCGGACTAGCGGGCGCCTACGAGCAGTACTTC. The full variable domain, completed using reference TRBV15 and TRBJ2-7, is DAMVIQNPRYQVTQFGKPVTLSCSQTLNHNVMYWYQQKSSQAPKLLFHYYDKDFNNEADTPDNFQSRRPNTSFCFLDIRSPGLGDTAMYLCATTIYPGLAGAYEQYFGPGTRLTVT.

J is TRBJ2-3 and V is TRBV7-9; D may be TRBD2 (6 bases). CDR3 size: 15 residues. Germline V gene lookup returns CDR1 SEHNR and CDR2 FQNEAQ (reference sequence). Trimming took 4 bases from V and 0 from J, leaving 11 bases between them. CDR3: CASSSSGTSTDTQYF. CDR3 nucleotides: TGTGCCAGCAGCTCGTCAGGGACTAGCACAGATACGCAGTATTTT.

This clone came up once. The V and J genes are TRBV9 and TRBJ2-7; 11 bases are shared with TRBD2. There are 16 residues in the CDR3. Germline V gene lookup returns CDR1 SGDLS and CDR2 YYNGEE. V shed 2 bases, J shed 2 bases, and the junction held 6 bases outside the gene matches. This CDR3 is CASSVSTSGSTYEQYF. The CDR3 DNA reads as TGTGCCAGCAGCGTCTCAACTAGCGGGAGTACCTACGAGCAGTACTTC.

The gene calls are TRBV4-1 and TRBJ2-7; 8 nucleotides align to TRBD1. The CDR3 covers 15 residues. Germline V gene sequence: CDR1 MGHRA, CDR2 YSYEKL. Trimming took 3 bases from V and 3 from J; bases not matched to a gene: 7. In nucleotides, the CDR3 is TGCGCCAGCAGCCAGGGACAGGCTATAGGCTACGAGCAGTACTTC. This codes for CASSQGQAIGYEQYF.

This chain uses TRBV28 with TRBJ2-7; D not resolved. This CDR3 is 13 amino acids long. Deletions cut 4 bases from V and 3 bases from J, with 10 bases between. CDR1 is MDHEN and CDR2 is SYDVKM in the germline V gene. CDR3: CASSWLGNYEQYF. The CDR3 region has the DNA TGTGCCAGCAGTTGGCTGGGGAACTACGAGCAGTACTTC.

A word on this clone: This sample also contains other DNA sequences that code for the same CDR3. The chain is built from TRBV25-1 and TRBJ2-1, with unresolved D. Germline CDR1 MGHDK, CDR2 SYGVNS. V shed 5 bases and J shed 3 bases, with 2 bases lying between them. The length of the CDR3 is 11 residues. CDR3 loop: CASSLYNEQFF. Written as DNA, the CDR3 is TGTGCCAGCAGTCTCTACAATGAGCAGTTCTTC. Complete variable domain (other parts from reference TRBV25-1 and TRBJ2-1): EADIYQTPRYLVIGTGKKITLECSQTMGHDKMYWYQQDPGMELHLIHYSYGVNSTEKGDLSSESTVSRIRTEHFPLTLESARPSHTSQYLCASSLYNEQFFGPGTRLTVL.

This rearrangement joins TRBV1 to TRBJ2-5; the table's D call TRBD2 went unverified against the DNA. TRBV1 constitutes a pseudogene. CDR3 length: 14 residues. CDR3 bases: TGCACCAGCAGCCACCCCGATGCAGCGGAGACCCAGTACTTC. It yields the protein CTSSHPDAAETQYF.

The V and J genes are TRBV28 and TRBJ2-2; unclear D gene. Germline-derived CDR1 and CDR2 are MDHEN and SYDVKM. The V and J ends lost 5 bases and 4 bases respectively, with 8 bases between them. The CDR3 is made up of 13 amino acids. CDR3 sequence (DNA): TGTGCCAGCAGTCGGGTCCTCACCGGGGAGCTGTTTTTT. This encodes CASSRVLTGELFF.

J is TRBJ2-3 and V is TRBV29-1; no firm D call. Trimming left V 7 bases short and J 4 bases short, with 18 bases between. The length of the CDR3 is 14 residues. The germline CDR1 and CDR2 sequences are SQVTM and ANQGSEA. The CDR3 here is CSAIPGLAPDTQYF. The DNA for the CDR3 is TGCAGCGCTATACCCGGCCTCGCCCCAGATACGCAGTATTTT.

Notes on this clone: At one boundary the junction diverges from the germline segment, which might be a read error. V and J are TRBV7-9 and TRBJ2-2; the match to TRBD1 covers 10 bases. The CDR3 has 15 residues. Germline CDR1 reads SEHNR; CDR2 reads FQNEAQ (reference sequence). For the CDR3, the DNA is TGTGCCAGCAGCCGGTGGGACAGGGGAACCGGAGAGCTGTTTTTT. Its translation is CASSRWDRGTGELFF.

V and J are TRBV7-2 and TRBJ2-7, with 8 bases lining up with TRBD2. After removal of 4 bases from V and 4 bases from J, the junction contained 3 bases not matched to a gene. The CDR3 loop spans 13 amino acids. Germline V gene sequence: CDR1 SGHTA, CDR2 FQGNSA. Here the CDR3 reads CASSSVAGYEQYF. The CDR3, as DNA: TGTGCCAGCAGCTCCGTAGCGGGATACGAGCAGTACTTC.

V and J are TRBV7-9 and TRBJ2-7, with D possibly being TRBD2 (5 bases). The CDR3 sequence is 14 residues long. The V end was cut by 8 bases, the J end by 3 bases, with 17 bases between. Germline lookup yields CDR1 SEHNR and CDR2 FQNEAQ (reference sequence). The CDR3 region has the DNA TGTGCCAGCCAGCTTAGCCCCGGACTCTACGAGCAGTACTTC. It specifies CASQLSPGLYEQYF.

The chain carries TRBV7-2 and TRBJ2-7, with D perhaps matching TRBD1 (6 bases). Germline V gene data show CDR1 as SGHTA and CDR2 as FQGNSA. The CDR3 length is 14 residues. V gave up 4 bases and J gave up 2 bases, with 12 bases separating them. CDR3 amino acids: CASSSFRGTYEQYF. The CDR3 DNA follows: TGTGCCAGCAGCTCATTTAGGGGGACCTACGAGCAGTACTTC.

The chain employs TRBV4-1 and TRBJ1-1; 9 nucleotides match TRBD1. The J segment lost 5 bases and the V segment lost 0 bases, leaving 13 bases of the junction unmatched. This CDR3 is built from 18 residues. Germline values: CDR1 MGHRA, CDR2 YSYEKL. The CDR3 is CASSQDSGTGLLWTEAFF. CDR3 sequence (DNA): TGCGCCAGCAGCCAAGATTCGGGGACAGGGCTTTTATGGACTGAAGCTTTCTTT.

V is TRBV14 and J is TRBJ2-3; D is uncertain. Trimming left V 4 bases short and J 2 bases short, with 4 bases between. The CDR3 contains 12 residues. Germline lookup yields CDR1 SGHDN and CDR2 FVKESK. The CDR3 region is CASSRNTDTQYF. The CDR3 DNA sequence: TGTGCCAGCAGCCGTAACACAGATACGCAGTATTTT.